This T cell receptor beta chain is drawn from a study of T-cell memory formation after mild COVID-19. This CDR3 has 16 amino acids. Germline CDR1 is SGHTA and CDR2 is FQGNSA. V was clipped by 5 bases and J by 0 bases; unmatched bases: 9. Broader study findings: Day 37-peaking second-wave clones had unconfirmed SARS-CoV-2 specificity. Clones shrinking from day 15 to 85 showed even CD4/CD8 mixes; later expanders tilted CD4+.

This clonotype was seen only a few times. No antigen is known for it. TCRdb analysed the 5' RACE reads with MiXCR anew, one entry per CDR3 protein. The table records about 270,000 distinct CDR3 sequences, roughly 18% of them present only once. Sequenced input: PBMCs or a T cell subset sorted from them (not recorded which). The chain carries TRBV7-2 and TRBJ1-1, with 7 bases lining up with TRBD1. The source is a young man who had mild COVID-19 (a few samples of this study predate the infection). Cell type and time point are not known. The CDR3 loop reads CASSPGGLVMNTEAFF. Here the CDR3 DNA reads TGTGCCAGCAGCCCAGGGGGTCTGGTCATGAACACTGAAGCTTTCTTT. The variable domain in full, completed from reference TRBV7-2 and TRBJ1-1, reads GAGVSQSPSNKVTEKGKDVELRCDPISGHTALYWYRQSLGQGLEFLIYFQGNSAPDKSGLPSDRFSAERTGGSVSTLTIQRTQQEDSAVYLCASSPGGLVMNTEAFFGQGTRLTVV.